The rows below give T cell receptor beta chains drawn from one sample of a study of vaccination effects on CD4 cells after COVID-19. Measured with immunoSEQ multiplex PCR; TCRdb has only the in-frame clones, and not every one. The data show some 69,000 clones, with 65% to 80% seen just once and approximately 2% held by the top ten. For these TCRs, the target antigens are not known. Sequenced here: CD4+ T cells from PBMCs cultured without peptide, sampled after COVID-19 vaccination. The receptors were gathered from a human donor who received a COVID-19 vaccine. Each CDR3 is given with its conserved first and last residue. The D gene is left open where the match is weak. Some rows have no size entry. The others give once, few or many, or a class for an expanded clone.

CDR3 protein: CASSLGLAIHGELFF; CDR3 DNA: TGTGCCAGCAGCTTAGGACTAGCGATTCACGGGGAGCTGTTTTTT; J gene: TRBJ2-2; CDR3 length: 15; clone size: once; D gene: TRBD2; V gene: TRBV7-8
CDR3 protein: CASSMGIRGSNQPQHF; CDR3 DNA: TGTGCCAGTAGTATGGGAATCAGGGGTAGCAATCAGCCCCAGCATTTT; J gene: TRBJ1-5; CDR3 length: 16; clone size: -; D gene: -; V gene: TRBV19
CDR3 protein: CASSERDRPNTGELFF; CDR3 DNA: TGCGCCAGCAGTGAGCGGGACAGACCTAACACCGGGGAGCTGTTTTTT; J gene: TRBJ2-2; CDR3 length: 16; clone size: -; D gene: TRBD1; V gene: TRBV10-1
CDR3 protein: CASSPRDRGHDGYTF; CDR3 DNA: TGTGCCAGCAGCCCCCGGGACAGGGGGCATGATGGCTACACCTTC; J gene: TRBJ1-2; CDR3 length: 15; clone size: -; D gene: TRBD1; V gene: TRBV3-1/TRBV3-2
CDR3 protein: CAWSAGSGGLLNTQYF; CDR3 DNA: TGTGCCTGGAGTGCGGGTAGCGGGGGGCTTCTAAATACGCAGTATTTT; J gene: TRBJ2-3; CDR3 length: 16; clone size: -; D gene: TRBD2; V gene: TRBV30
CDR3 protein: CASSQPTGLETQYF; CDR3 DNA: TGTGCCAGCAGCCAACCCACAGGGCTGGAGACCCAGTACTTC; J gene: TRBJ2-5; CDR3 length: 14; clone size: once; D gene: -; V gene: TRBV14
CDR3 protein: CASIDTGRSQETQYF; CDR3 DNA: TGTGCCAGCATCGACACAGGCCGATCTCAAGAGACCCAGTACTTC; J gene: TRBJ2-5; CDR3 length: 15; clone size: -; D gene: -; V gene: TRBV6-5
CDR3 protein: CASSPPSGGQFF; CDR3 DNA: TGTGCCAGCAGCCCTCCTAGCGGGGGACAGTTCTTC; J gene: TRBJ2-1; CDR3 length: 12; clone size: -; D gene: TRBD2; V gene: TRBV3-1/TRBV3-2
CDR3 protein: CASSSGQEDYGYTF; CDR3 DNA: TGTGCCAGCAGTTCGGGGCAGGAGGACTATGGCTACACCTTC; J gene: TRBJ1-2; CDR3 length: 14; clone size: -; D gene: -; V gene: TRBV28
CDR3 protein: CASSPRLGGGTDTQYF; CDR3 DNA: TGTGCCAGCAGCCCTAGACTGGGGGGAGGCACAGATACGCAGTATTTT; J gene: TRBJ2-3; CDR3 length: 16; clone size: -; D gene: -; V gene: TRBV7-2